This record looks at one T cell receptor (beta chain) sequence and its context. The CDR3 spans 16 residues. Looked up from germline, CDR1 is SGDLS and CDR2 is YYNGEE. V dropped 0 bases and J dropped 1; count of bases not matched to a gene: 4. The table came from immunoSEQ multiplex PCR; TCRdb's copy has only in-frame clones and leaves some out. The sample records around 70,000 clones, roughly 91% being singletons. These data belong to a study of radiotherapy plus CTLA-4 blockade in lung cancer. The source material was peripheral blood, sampled from a patient treated with radiotherapy plus ipilimumab. The TCR was taken from a human donor with non-small cell lung cancer that progressed on radiotherapy plus ipilimumab. This chain uses TRBV9 with TRBJ2-5; 9 nucleotides match TRBD2. The CDR3 protein is CASSVGAGGPQETQYF. The DNA for the CDR3 is TGTGCCAGCAGCGTAGGAGCGGGAGGCCCCCAAGAGACCCAGTACTTC.